This TCR beta chain was documented in a study of blood T cell repertoires in COVID-19. The CDR3 covers 20 residues. Per the original methods: Counts of nucleated cells, estimated from reference gene primer amplification, were obtained. TCRdb's table, derived via immunoSEQ multiplex PCR, lists solely in-frame clones and lacks some. Clone size and V and J calls were adopted from that table, with D and trimming inferred from the DNA. Found here are 71,000 or so clones, about 86% of them singletons; the top ten hold 28%. The sequenced material came from peripheral blood. The origin of this receptor is a man in his 70s with acute or convalescent COVID-19. The chain combines TRBV21-1 with TRBJ2-7; the table's D call of TRBD2 was not tested on the DNA. TRBV21-1 is assigned pseudogene status. The CDR3 loop reads CASSTPQTGDFRDYNYEQYF. The CDR3 bases are TGTGCCAGCAGCACCCCTCAGACAGGAGACTTCCGGGACTATAACTACGAGCAGTACTTC.